This T cell receptor beta chain was captured in a study of cytomegalovirus exposure and HLA in healthy donors (TCRdb year 2017). Regarding the study in general: An earlier analysis of some 600 of the donors reported under 300 Gb of sequence data and 95 million to 120 million unique TCR beta sequences obtained from around 190 million T cells. An early release that covered more than 550 HLA-typed donors contained about 300 gigabases of sequencing data and around 80 million unique TCR sequences. Among the roughly 400 genotyped donors, roughly 80% belonged to the genetic ancestry cluster associated with self-reported Caucasian donors. The aim of the study was to test whether cataloging public T cell receptors could identify signatures of past pathogen exposure. Using immunosequencing, the study profiled T cell repertoires from 500 to 800 subjects and related those repertoires to cytomegalovirus serostatus. In addition to the first cohort of approximately 670 subjects, a separate validation cohort of 120 different subjects was used. To predict cytomegalovirus infection status, the study brought together high-throughput TCR immunosequencing, statistical association of individual TCRs with disease status, and machine learning. In a later analysis, previously published TCR beta repertoires from several hundred donors were re-analyzed and high-resolution HLA genotyping was added so that TCR occurrence patterns could be studied. Rather than drawing on any new phenotypic data, the later analysis identified candidate immune exposures from TCR beta sequences and the way those sequences occurred across donors. To decide whether each TCR beta V gene segment behaved as functional or pseudogenic, an earlier analysis of some 580 of the donors relied on high-throughput TCR beta sequencing. Alongside the repertoire data, information on donor age, sex, ethnicity and CMV serostatus was compiled. In a later genetic analysis, genome-wide SNP genotypes for about three fifths of the 666 donors were used, and that subset was treated as a discovery cohort. All discovery cohort repertoires had been generated using a single sequencing platform. HLA typing included class I and class II loci at four-digit resolution. The number of typed donors differed by locus: 629-630 for A, B, C, DRB1 and DQB1; about 520 for DQA1; 606 for DPA1; and about 470 for DPB1. Four or five DR-DQ haplotypes were handled as single units for association and clustering because linkage in the cohort was strong. On average, around 240,000 unique TCR beta nucleotide sequences were sequenced per donor among about 400 genotyped donors of the cohort, with roughly 18% of those sequences being non-productive. Here is what the overall study found, with its caveats: A later genetic analysis reported fewer N-insertions in productive TCRs among donors in an Asian-associated ancestry cluster than the 666-donor mean. Broadly in line with IMGT annotations, most TCR beta V segments showed up in productive rearrangements about 87% or about 30% of the time in an earlier analysis of approximately 640 of the donors. Immune exposure information for the cohort was limited to CMV serostatus. Presence/absence analyses assumed roughly uniform sequencing depth across donors, an assumption that may not hold. In vitro tests confirmed that a few of the cytomegalovirus-associated TCR beta chains recognize cytomegalovirus antigens. Most CMV-associated TCR beta chains appeared to be HLA-restricted in a later analysis, and the HLA associations seemed to be driven largely by CMV exposure. The classifier was reported to diagnose cytomegalovirus status with high specificity and sensitivity in both the original cohort and the validation cohort. The study listed 150 to 200 TCR beta chains as associated with cytomegalovirus. Some IMGT-functional V segments, including TRBV6-2 and TRBV6-3, could not be told apart with the 87-base-pair reads, so those segments were excluded. Specific HLA alleles were associated with 16,951 TCR beta sequences at a false discovery rate of 0.05 in a later analysis. Several of the top co-occurrence clusters appeared to be linked to parvovirus B19, influenza, CMV and Epstein-Barr virus, according to a later analysis. A further reported finding was that TCR beta sequences accurately predicted the HLA-A and HLA-B alleles for most subjects in the first cohort. In a later analysis, HLA-associated TCR beta chains showed more clonal expansion and lower generation probabilities than non-associated chains that were equally common. Linkage disequilibrium might explain the correlated functional status among segregating V segments, but an unknown experimental factor could not be excluded. In a later analysis, TCR association rates were found to vary across HLA loci, with the most associated TCRs seen for DRB1 alleles and the fewest for HLA-C alleles. Strong co-occurrence of HLA alleles, especially DR and DQ, made assigning TCR associations to individual alleles difficult. Because counts were too low, approximately 18 rarely observed V segments, including chromosome 9 orphons, were excluded from the earlier analysis of several hundred of the donors. The authors suggested that the approach could potentially be extended to other disease states and immunological phenotypes. Most TCR sequences were seen in very few donors, while some public TCRs were found in many individuals. Only TCR beta chains were sequenced in this cohort, and the absence of alpha or paired-chain data limited detectable features. An association between a missense DCLRE1C variant and V-gene and J-gene trimming of TCR beta chains was found in a later genetic analysis and replicated in an independent cohort. A group of highly shared sequence variants was considered likely to be a technical artifact of the sequencing pipeline. Because HLA typing was unavailable for some donors at each locus, only the typed subset was used in association tests.

The CDR1 and CDR2 encoded by the germline V gene are SGHRS and YFSETQ. V is clipped by 0 bases and J by 5 bases, and the sequence between their germline boundaries is 13 bases long. The CDR3 runs 15 amino acids, cysteine and phenylalanine included. Solely the CDR3 DNA is kept, with 45 bases framed from the first base. The library relied on the immunoSEQ multiplex PCR assay. The multiplex PCR relied on a mix of 60 forward primers for TCR Vbeta segments and 13 reverse primers for TCR Jbeta segments. Amplification of the CDR3 region of rearranged TCR beta genes was performed with a multiplex PCR assay on genomic DNA. The amplified TCR beta libraries were sequenced on the Illumina HiSeq System as 87-base-pair reads. The authors processed their data as follows. A later analysis tallied around 82 million unique TCR beta chains across the approximately 670 repertoires, and roughly 11 million of those chains were shared by two or more donors. To remove PCR and sequencing errors, raw reads were error-corrected and collapsed into unique sequences using a nearest-neighbor algorithm that merged closely related sequences. To assign V, D and J gene segments, CDR3 sequences were aligned to IMGT reference sequences. For a sequence to be retained, a match of at least six nucleotides to both a V gene segment and a J gene segment was required. A rearrangement was called productive if the CDR3 had no stop codons and remained in frame with V and J, and every other rearrangement was called non-productive. CDR3 was defined according to IMGT convention as the region running from the second conserved V-encoded cysteine to the conserved J-encoded phenylalanine. The earlier analysis of fewer than 750 of the donors excluded sequences that lacked an unambiguous match to a single V gene segment. An earlier analysis of some 500 of the donors classified V segments as functional when productive rearrangements were above 56.7% and as segregating when the standard deviation between donors was above 5%. A statistical classification framework was developed to diagnose cytomegalovirus status using the catalog of TCR beta chain sequences. A later analysis assigned V and J genes by comparing TCR nucleotide sequences with IMGT/GENE-DB human TR gene sequences. Using the TCRdist pipeline, a later analysis assigned CDR3 sequences along with most-parsimonious VDJ recombination scenarios. A later analysis defined each TCR beta chain by its CDR3 amino acid sequence plus V-gene family, and excluded reads lacking a unique V-gene family. In a later analysis, some 600 highly shared, low-generation-probability nucleotide sequences were removed to address suspected cross-contamination and a sequencing artifact. In a later analysis, a clonal expansion index for each public chain was calculated from normalized within-repertoire ranks of inferred template counts. In a later analysis, generation probabilities were computed with a VDJ recombination model fitted to out-of-frame rearrangements, and the resulting probabilities were checked against IGoR. In a later analysis, hypergeometric tests were used to score TCR-TCR, TCR-HLA and TCR-CMV co-occurrence, with a repertoire-size bias correction applied to TCR pairs. False discovery rates were estimated in a later analysis by permuting HLA or CMV assignments 20 times. In a later analysis, co-occurring TCRs were grouped using DBSCAN, and TCRdist sequence similarity was added for clustering within HLA-allele-positive subsets. Repertoires with fewer than 30,000 or more than 120,000 public chains, plus five repertoires with anomalous nucleotide sharing, were excluded from co-occurrence clustering. TCRdb took over this immuneACCESS table, retaining in-frame rearrangements with V and J assigned. Such tables are incomplete; in checked studies, under half of the missing clones stem from an unresolved V gene, and the remainder is unexplained. That table gives V, J and clone size, and the DNA gave D and trimming. Counted in this sample were roughly 150,000 clones; roughly three quarters of them appeared once. The top ten hold approximately 14% of the sample.

The cohort comprised 710 or so healthy bone marrow donors. Cohort members were all nominally healthy when sampled, although unrecorded immune exposures were likely present. The donor tested CMV seronegative and was one of the 352 seronegative cohort members. Each donor provided a peripheral blood sample, and peripheral blood mononuclear cells were used for TCR beta sequencing. Genomic DNA extraction from the blood cell samples was performed with the Qiagen DNeasy Blood Extraction Kit. As for this clone: Its specific antigen is unknown. Base quality data are lacking; no much larger clone is found one base away.

Sequencing was performed on PBMCs. The receptor was isolated from a woman between 40 and 50 years old in good health and CMV-seronegative. The chain links TRBV5-1 with TRBJ2-3; matching of 5 bases hints at TRBD2 as the D gene. The DNA reads TGCGCCAGCAGCTTGGTTGTACGAGGAGGAGATACGCAGTATTTT. The resulting protein is CASSLVVRGGDTQYF.